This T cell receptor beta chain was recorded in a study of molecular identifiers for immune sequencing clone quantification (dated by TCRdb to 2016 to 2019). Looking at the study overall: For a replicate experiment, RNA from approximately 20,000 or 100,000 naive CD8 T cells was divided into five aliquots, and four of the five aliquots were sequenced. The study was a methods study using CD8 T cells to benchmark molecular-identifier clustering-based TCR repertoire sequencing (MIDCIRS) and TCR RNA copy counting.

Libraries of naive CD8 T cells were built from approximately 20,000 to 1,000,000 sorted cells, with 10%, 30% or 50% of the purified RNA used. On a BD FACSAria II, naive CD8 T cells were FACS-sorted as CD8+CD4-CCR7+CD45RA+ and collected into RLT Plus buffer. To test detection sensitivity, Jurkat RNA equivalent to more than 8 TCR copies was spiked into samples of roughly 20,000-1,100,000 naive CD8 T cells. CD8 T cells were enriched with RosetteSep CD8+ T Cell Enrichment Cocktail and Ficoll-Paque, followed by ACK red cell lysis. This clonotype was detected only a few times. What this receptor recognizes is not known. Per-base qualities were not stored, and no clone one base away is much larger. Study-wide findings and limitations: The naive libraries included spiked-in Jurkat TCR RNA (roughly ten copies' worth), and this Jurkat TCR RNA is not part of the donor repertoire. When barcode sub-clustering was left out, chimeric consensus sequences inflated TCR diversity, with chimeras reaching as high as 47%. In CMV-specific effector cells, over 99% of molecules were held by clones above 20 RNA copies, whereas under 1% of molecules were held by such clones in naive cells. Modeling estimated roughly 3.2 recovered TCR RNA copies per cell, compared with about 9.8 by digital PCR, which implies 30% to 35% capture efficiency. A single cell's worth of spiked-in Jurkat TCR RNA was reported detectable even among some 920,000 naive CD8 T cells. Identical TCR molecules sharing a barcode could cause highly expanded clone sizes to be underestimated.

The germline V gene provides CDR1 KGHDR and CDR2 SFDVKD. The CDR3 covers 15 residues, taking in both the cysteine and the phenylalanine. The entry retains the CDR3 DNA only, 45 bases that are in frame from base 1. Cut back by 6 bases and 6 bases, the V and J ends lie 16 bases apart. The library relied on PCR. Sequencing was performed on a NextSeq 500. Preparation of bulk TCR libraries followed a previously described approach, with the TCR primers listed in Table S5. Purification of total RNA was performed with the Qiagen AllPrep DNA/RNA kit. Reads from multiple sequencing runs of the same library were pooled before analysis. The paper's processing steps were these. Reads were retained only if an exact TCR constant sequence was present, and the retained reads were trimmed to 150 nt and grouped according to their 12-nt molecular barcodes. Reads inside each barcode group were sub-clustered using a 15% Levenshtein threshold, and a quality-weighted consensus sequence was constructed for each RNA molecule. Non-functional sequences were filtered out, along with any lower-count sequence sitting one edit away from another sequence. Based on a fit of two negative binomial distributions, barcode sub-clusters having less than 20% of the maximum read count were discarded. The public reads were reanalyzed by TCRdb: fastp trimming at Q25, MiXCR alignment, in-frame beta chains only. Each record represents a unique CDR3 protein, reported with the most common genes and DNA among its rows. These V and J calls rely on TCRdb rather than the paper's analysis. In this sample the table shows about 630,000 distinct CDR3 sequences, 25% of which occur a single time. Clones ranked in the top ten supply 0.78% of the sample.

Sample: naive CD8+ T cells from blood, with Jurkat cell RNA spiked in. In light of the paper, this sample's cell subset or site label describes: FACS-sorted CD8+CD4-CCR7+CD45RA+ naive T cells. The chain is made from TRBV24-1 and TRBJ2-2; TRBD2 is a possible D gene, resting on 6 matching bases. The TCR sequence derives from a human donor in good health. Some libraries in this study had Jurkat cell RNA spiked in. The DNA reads TGTGCCACCAGTCTGGAGGGACTTGCTGCCGGGGAGCTGTTTTTT. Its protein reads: CATSLEGLAAGELFF.